Below, 28 T cell receptor beta chains from the same sample are listed, as sequenced in a study of blood T cell repertoires in COVID-19. The protocol was immunoSEQ multiplex PCR, while the TCRdb copy is restricted to in-frame clones and leaves out a portion. This table has over 350,000 clones, 85% to 90% appearing once. The sample was peripheral blood. The receptor set was obtained from a woman aged 25 to 39 with acute or convalescent COVID-19.

The rearrangement joins TRBV7-8 to TRBJ2-3, with TRBD1 as a possible D gene (6 bases). Looked up from germline, CDR1 is SGHVS and CDR2 is FQNEAQ. V lost 8 bases and J 3 bases, leaving 21 bases between the germline ends. The CDR3 is 16 amino acids. The chain's CDR3 is CASSKLTGPGTDTQYF. Here the CDR3 DNA reads TGTGCCAGCTCTAAATTGACAGGTCCGGGAACAGATACGCAGTATTTT. Looking up the rest from reference TRBV7-8 and TRBJ2-3 gives the full variable domain: GAGVSQSPRYKVAKRGQDVALRCDPISGHVSLFWYQQALGQGPEFLTYFQNEAQLDKSGLPSDRFFAERPEGSVSTLKIQRTQQEDSAVYLCASSKLTGPGTDTQYFGPGTRLTVL.

This chain joins TRBV6-5 and TRBJ2-3, with 14 bases lining up with TRBD2. CDR1 MNHEY and CDR2 SVGAGI come from the germline V gene. The trim removed 5 bases at V and 5 bases at J, leaving 3 bases unmatched. This CDR3 region has 15 residues. CDR3 nucleotides: TGTGCCAGCAGTCGGACTAGCGGGGGGAGAGATACGCAGTATTTT. This gives the protein CASSRTSGGRDTQYF.

This chain links TRBV10-1 with TRBJ2-5, with D perhaps matching TRBD2 (6 bases). This CDR3 region has 15 residues. CDR1 WNHNN and CDR2 SYGVQD come from the germline V gene (reference sequence). V lost 4 bases and J 5 bases, leaving 17 bases between the germline ends. The CDR3 bases are TGCGCCAGCAGTGGACCCAGCGTGGGGAGGGAGACCCAGTACTTC. Amino acids: CASSGPSVGRETQYF.

This clone was detected once. The chain recombines TRBV4-2 with TRBJ1-2; D is perhaps TRBD1 (5 bases). The CDR3 covers 16 residues. Germline V gene lookup returns CDR1 LGHNA and CDR2 YNFKEQ. The V end lost 4 bases, the J end lost 8 bases, and 23 bases lay between the germline ends. The CDR3 sequence: CASSPYLLTEEGGYTF. CDR3 DNA sequence: TGTGCCAGCAGCCCCTACCTTTTGACAGAGGAGGGCGGCTACACCTTC.

The rearrangement links TRBV9 to TRBJ1-1; D unclear. CDR3 length equals 15 residues. CDR1 SGDLS and CDR2 YYNGEE come from the germline V gene. Trimming cost V 0 bases and J 4 bases, with 13 bases left between them. CDR3 residues: CASSVDPRGITEAFF. The DNA of the CDR3 is TGTGCCAGCAGCGTAGACCCCCGAGGGATCACTGAAGCTTTCTTT. The full variable domain, in which reference TRBV9 and TRBJ1-1 provide the parts outside the CDR3, is DSGVTQTPKHLITATGQRVTLRCSPRSGDLSVYWYQQSLDQGLQFLIQYYNGEERAKGNILERFSAQQFPDLHSELNLSSLELGDSALYFCASSVDPRGITEAFFGQGTRLTVV.

This sequence joins TRBV11-3 and TRBJ1-1; maybe TRBD1 (5 bases). This CDR3 region has 13 residues. CDR1 is SGHNT and CDR2 is YENEEA in the germline V gene. V lost 5 bases, J lost 8 bases, and 15 bases lay in between. The CDR3 is CASSPNPYREAFF. The CDR3 region has the DNA TGTGCCAGCAGCCCAAACCCTTACAGGGAAGCTTTCTTT.

Note on this clone: This sample also contains other DNA sequences that code for the same CDR3. The genes are TRBV2 and TRBJ2-3, with D tentatively TRBD2 (5 bases). The germline gives CDR1 SNHLY, CDR2 FYNNEI. The CDR3 covers 12 residues. Trimming left V 7 bases short and J 3 bases short, with 8 bases between. The CDR3 loop reads CASTPGTDTQYF. CDR3 sequence (DNA): TGTGCCAGCACCCCGGGGACAGATACGCAGTATTTT.

This rearrangement joins TRBV6-5 to TRBJ2-7; 10 nucleotides agree with TRBD2. V lost 6 bases, J lost 0 bases, and 5 bases stayed unmatched. Germline CDR1 and CDR2: MNHEY and SVGAGI. This CDR3 has 15 residues. Here the CDR3 reads CASSLAGASSYEQYF. The CDR3 coding sequence is TGTGCCAGCAGCCTAGCGGGGGCCAGCTCCTACGAGCAGTACTTC.

The chain carries TRBV7-9 and TRBJ2-5, with D perhaps TRBD1 (6 bases). V lost 6 bases and J lost 2, with 7 bases in between. The germline gives CDR1 SEHNR, CDR2 FQNEAQ (reference sequence). CDR3 length equals 12 residues. CDR3 residues: CASRDSQETQYF. In nucleotides, the CDR3 is TGTGCCAGCAGGGACAGTCAAGAGACCCAGTACTTC.

CDR3 region: CASSESGRGAFF. The CDR3 bases are TGTGCCAGCAGTGAAAGCGGGAGGGGAGCTTTCTTT. The rearrangement uses TRBV2 and TRBJ1-1; tentative D call: TRBD1 (5 bases). Between the trimmed V and J ends, which lost 2 bases and 10 bases, there was a span of 11 bases. The germline CDR1 and CDR2 sequences are SNHLY and FYNNEI. This CDR3 region has 12 residues.

This clone was seen a single time. The gene calls are TRBV4-2 and TRBJ2-2; TRBD2 matches at 11 bases. The CDR3 is 16 residues long. V lost 4 bases, J lost 6 bases, and 7 bases stayed unmatched. Germline values: CDR1 LGHNA, CDR2 YNFKEQ. CDR3 region: CASSLILAGGPGELFF. DNA for the CDR3: TGTGCCAGCAGCCTAATTCTAGCGGGGGGACCCGGGGAGCTGTTTTTT.

The chain has TRBV30 and TRBJ1-2, with 8 bases identical to TRBD1. Germline V gene data show CDR1 as GTSNPN and CDR2 as SVGIG (reference sequence). Trimming at V came to 2 bases and at J to 13 bases, leaving 9 bases not matched to a gene. There are 12 residues in the CDR3. CDR3 in DNA: TGTGCCTGGAGTCTTCGGACAGGGAGGATCACCTTC. As protein: CAWSLRTGRITF.

This clone showed up just a few times. V gene TRBV10-3 combines with J gene TRBJ1-1; D might be TRBD1 (5 bases). V lost 3 bases and J 1 base, leaving 12 bases between the germline ends. The CDR3 is 15 residues long. Germline CDR1 ENHRY, CDR2 SYGVKD. CDR3 residues: CAISDPETENTEAFF. CDR3 sequence (DNA): TGTGCCATCAGTGACCCCGAGACAGAGAACACTGAAGCTTTCTTT.

The sample holds one count of this clone. The CDR3 reads CASSALTGNEQYF. The CDR3 coding sequence is TGTGCCAGCAGCGCCTTAACAGGAAACGAGCAGTACTTC. V gene TRBV13 combines with J gene TRBJ2-7; a possible D gene is TRBD1 (5 bases). The CDR3 loop spans 13 amino acids. Germline V lookup: CDR1 PRHDT, CDR2 FYEKMQ (reference sequence). Trimming left V 5 bases short and J 5 bases short, with 13 bases between.

V and J are TRBV10-3 and TRBJ1-4; 9 bases are a match to TRBD1. V dropped 6 bases and J dropped 0; count of bases not matched to a gene: 5. CDR1 and CDR2 from the germline V gene are ENHRY and SYGVKD. CDR3 length: 16 residues. CDR3 in DNA: TGTGCCATCAGCCCGGGACAGGGATCAACTAATGAAAAACTGTTTTTT. It encodes CAISPGQGSTNEKLFF.

The chain links TRBV11-2 to TRBJ2-2, with D unresolved. This CDR3 is built from 12 residues. Germline CDR1 is SGHAT and CDR2 is FQNNGV. Deletions cut 4 bases from V and 4 bases from J, with 4 bases between. As DNA, the CDR3 is TGTGCCAGCAGCTCCGTCACCGGGGAGCTGTTTTTT. Translating gives CASSSVTGELFF. Based on the CDR3 plus reference TRBV11-2 and TRBJ2-2, the full variable domain is EAGVAQSPRYKIIEKRQSVAFWCNPISGHATLYWYQQILGQGPKLLIQFQNNGVVDDSQLPKDRFSAERLKGVDSTLKIQPAKLEDSAVYLCASSSVTGELFFGEGSRLTVL.

The V gene is TRBV3-1 (or the pseudogene TRBV3-2), the J gene TRBJ1-1; weak D call: TRBD1 (6 bases). With 0 bases removed from V and 4 bases from J, the gap between germline ends came to 6 bases. Germline V gene lookup returns CDR1 LGHDT and CDR2 YNNKEL (reference sequence). This CDR3 is 13 amino acids long. The CDR3 sequence is CASSQDRGTEAFF. As DNA, the CDR3 is TGTGCCAGCAGCCAAGACAGGGGCACTGAAGCTTTCTTT.

The chain couples TRBV11-2 to TRBJ1-1; D is uncertain. Germline CDR1 is SGHAT and CDR2 is FQNNGV. V was trimmed by 1 base and J by 1 base, leaving 10 bases between them. The CDR3 has 15 residues. The CDR3 DNA sequence: TGTGCCAGCAGCTTAGTGTTCACACCGAACACTGAAGCTTTCTTT. This gives the protein CASSLVFTPNTEAFF.

The V call is TRBV7-9, the J call TRBJ1-5; 8 bases map to TRBD1. Germline loops: CDR1 SEHNR, CDR2 FQNEAQ (reference sequence). The junction had 8 bases not matched to a gene; V was cut back by 2 bases and J by 5 bases. The length of the CDR3 is 16 residues. The CDR3 loop is CASSLWAGGVHQPQHF. In DNA, the CDR3 is TGTGCCAGCAGCTTATGGGCAGGGGGCGTTCATCAGCCCCAGCATTTT. The complete variable domain, with remaining parts taken from reference TRBV7-9 and TRBJ1-5, reads DTGVSQNPRHKITKRGQNVTFRCDPISEHNRLYWYRQTLGQGPEFLTYFQNEAQLEKSRLLSDRFSAERPKGSFSTLEIQRTEQGDSAMYLCASSLWAGGVHQPQHFGDGTRLSIL.

The chain joins TRBV7-9 to TRBJ2-2; tentative D call: TRBD1 (5 bases). The CDR3 is 14 residues long. V lost 5 bases and J 4 bases, leaving 11 bases between the germline ends. Germline values: CDR1 SEHNR, CDR2 FQNEAQ (reference sequence). The CDR3 reads CASSPDRLTGELFF. DNA for the CDR3: TGTGCCAGCAGCCCAGACAGACTCACCGGGGAGCTGTTTTTT.

The chain uses TRBV5-6 and TRBJ2-2; tentatively, D is TRBD1 (5 bases). The length of the CDR3 is 13 residues. Trimming shortened V by 1 base and J by 4 bases, and 5 bases separated the two germline ends. Germline loops: CDR1 SGHDT, CDR2 YYEEEE. In DNA, the CDR3 is TGTGCCAGCAGCTTGACAGGCACCGGGGAGCTGTTTTTT. Residues: CASSLTGTGELFF.

The chain employs TRBV28 and TRBJ2-1, with 12 positions matching TRBD2. Germline CDR1 MDHEN, CDR2 SYDVKM. The CDR3 is 14 amino acids. Trimming at V came to 6 bases and at J to 7 bases, leaving 4 bases not matched to a gene. The CDR3 reads CASSPGLAGNEQFF. DNA for the CDR3: TGTGCCAGCAGCCCGGGACTAGCGGGTAATGAGCAGTTCTTC.

The gene calls are TRBV2 and TRBJ2-3; 15 bases are shared with TRBD2. V lost 4 bases to trimming and J lost 3 bases; unmatched junction nucleotides: 14. Germline values: CDR1 SNHLY, CDR2 FYNNEI. The CDR3 covers 20 residues. This CDR3 reads CASSVGTSGGYSSDTDTQYF. As DNA, the CDR3 is TGTGCCAGCAGTGTGGGGACTAGCGGGGGGTATAGCAGTGATACAGATACGCAGTATTTT.

J is TRBJ2-1 and V is TRBV28; TRBD1 is a possible D gene (6 bases). Per the germline V gene, CDR1 is MDHEN and CDR2 is SYDVKM. The CDR3 has 16 residues. V lost 5 bases and J lost 4, with 18 bases in between. CDR3 nucleotides: TGTGCCAGCAGTACAGTCACAGGGACCTGGTACAATGAGCAGTTCTTC. It codes for CASSTVTGTWYNEQFF. Filled out from reference TRBV28 and TRBJ2-1, the complete variable domain reads DVKVTQSSRYLVKRTGEKVFLECVQDMDHENMFWYRQDPGLGLRLIYFSYDVKMKEKGDIPEGYSVSREKKERFSLILESASTNQTSMYLCASSTVTGTWYNEQFFGPGTRLTVL.

The CDR3 loop is CASSYRGQNSPLHF. The CDR3 DNA sequence: TGTGCCAGCAGCTACAGGGGACAGAATTCACCCCTCCACTTT. The V call is TRBV6-6, the J call TRBJ1-6; 7 nucleotides line up with TRBD1. The germline CDR1 and CDR2 sequences are MNHNY and SVGAGI (reference sequence). V gave up 6 bases and J gave up 7 bases; unmatched junction bases: 6. The CDR3 has 14 residues.

J is TRBJ1-2 and V is TRBV29-1; 9 bases align to TRBD1. The CDR3 extends over 12 amino acids. V was pared by 6 bases and J by 8 bases, with 7 bases of the junction left unmatched. Germline-derived CDR1 and CDR2 are SQVTM and ANQGSEA. CDR3 DNA: TGCAGCGTGCCGGGACAGGGAGAAGGCTACACCTTC. Translating it yields CSVPGQGEGYTF.

This clone has a single count. The chain joins TRBV6-5 to TRBJ2-7; perhaps TRBD2 as D (5 bases). Looked up from germline, CDR1 is MNHEY and CDR2 is SVGAGI. This CDR3 comprises 14 residues. The CDR3 loop reads CAYSRGIGSHEQYF. CDR3 sequence (DNA): TGTGCGTATTCGCGAGGGATAGGGAGTCACGAGCAGTACTTC.

The chain uses TRBV13 and TRBJ2-3, with D unclear. There are 15 residues in the CDR3. Looked up from germline, CDR1 is PRHDT and CDR2 is FYEKMQ (reference sequence). Trimming removed 0 bases from V and 4 bases from J, with 11 bases in between. The chain's CDR3 is CASSLGQKGPDTQYF. CDR3 sequence (DNA): TGTGCCAGCAGCTTAGGACAGAAAGGCCCAGATACGCAGTATTTT.